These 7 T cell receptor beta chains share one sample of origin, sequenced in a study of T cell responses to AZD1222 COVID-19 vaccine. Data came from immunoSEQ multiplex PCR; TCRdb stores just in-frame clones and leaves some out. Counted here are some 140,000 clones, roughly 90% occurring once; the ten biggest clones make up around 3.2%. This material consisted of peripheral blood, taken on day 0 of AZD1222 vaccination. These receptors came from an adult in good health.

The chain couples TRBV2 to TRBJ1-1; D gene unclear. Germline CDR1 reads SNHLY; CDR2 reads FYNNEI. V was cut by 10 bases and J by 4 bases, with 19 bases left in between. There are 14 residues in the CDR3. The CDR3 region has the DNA TGTGCCACTTCTTTCCAGGTAGCGGGCACTGAAGCTTTCTTT. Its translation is CATSFQVAGTEAFF.

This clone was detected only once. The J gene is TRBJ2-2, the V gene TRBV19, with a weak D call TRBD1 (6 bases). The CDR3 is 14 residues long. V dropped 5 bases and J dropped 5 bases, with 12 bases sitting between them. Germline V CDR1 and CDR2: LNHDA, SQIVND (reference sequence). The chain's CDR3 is CASSPLQGTGELFF. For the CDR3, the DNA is TGTGCCAGTAGTCCCCTGCAGGGGACCGGGGAGCTGTTTTTT.

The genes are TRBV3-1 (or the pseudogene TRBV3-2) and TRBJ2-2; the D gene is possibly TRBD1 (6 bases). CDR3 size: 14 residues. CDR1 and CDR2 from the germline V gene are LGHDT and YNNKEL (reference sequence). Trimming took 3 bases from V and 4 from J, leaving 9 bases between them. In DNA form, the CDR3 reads TGTGCCAGCAGCCAGGGGACACTCACCGGGGAGCTGTTTTTT. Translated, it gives CASSQGTLTGELFF.

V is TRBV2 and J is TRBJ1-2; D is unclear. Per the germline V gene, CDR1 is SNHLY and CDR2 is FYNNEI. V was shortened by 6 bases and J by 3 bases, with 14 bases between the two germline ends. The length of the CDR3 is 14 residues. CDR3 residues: CASRGRVSDYGYTF. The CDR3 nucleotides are TGTGCCAGCAGGGGGAGGGTGAGCGACTATGGCTACACCTTC.

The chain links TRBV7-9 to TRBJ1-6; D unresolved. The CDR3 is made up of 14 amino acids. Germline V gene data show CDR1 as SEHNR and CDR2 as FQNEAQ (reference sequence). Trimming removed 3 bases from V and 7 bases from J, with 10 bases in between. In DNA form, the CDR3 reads TGTGCCAGCAGCTTGGAGTGGGAGAATTCACCCCTCCACTTT. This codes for CASSLEWENSPLHF.

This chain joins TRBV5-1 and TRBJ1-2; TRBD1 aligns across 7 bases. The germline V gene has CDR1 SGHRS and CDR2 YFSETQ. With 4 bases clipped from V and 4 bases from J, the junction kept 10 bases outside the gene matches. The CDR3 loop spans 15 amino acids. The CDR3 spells CASSPATGKSYGYTF. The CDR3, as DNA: TGCGCCAGCAGCCCGGCGACAGGGAAGAGCTATGGCTACACCTTC.

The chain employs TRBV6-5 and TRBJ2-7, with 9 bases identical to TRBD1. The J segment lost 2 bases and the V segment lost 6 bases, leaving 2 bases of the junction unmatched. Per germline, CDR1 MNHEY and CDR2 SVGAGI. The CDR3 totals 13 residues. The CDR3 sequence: CASSGTGTYEQYF. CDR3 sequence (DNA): TGTGCCAGCAGCGGGACAGGGACCTACGAGCAGTACTTC.